This is a list of T cell receptor beta chains from one sample in a study of shared clonotypes between healthy human individuals. TCRdb keeps only in-frame clones here, not all; method: immunoSEQ multiplex PCR. The profile shows 850,000 to 1,200,000 clones, roughly 70% of them singletons. The sequenced sample was memory CD4+ T cells sorted from blood. The receptors stem from a man between 18 and 35 years old in good health. Both conserved end residues are part of each CDR3. The D gene is left open where the match is weak. Size is omitted from some rows. Given values are once, few, many or a class for expanded clones.

d_gene,abundance,v_gene,j_gene,CDR3nt,CDR3aa
TRBD2,.,TRBV23-1,TRBJ2-7,TGCGCCAGCAGTCAATGCCCTCCGGGGAGGGGATGCGGTACGTACGAGCAGTACTTC,CASSQCPPGRGCGTYEQYF
.,.,TRBV5-1,TRBJ2-3,TGCGCCAGCAGCTTGCCGGGGGATTGGGGCACAGATACGCAGTATTTT,CASSLPGDWGTDTQYF
TRBD2,few,TRBV7-9,TRBJ2-6,TGTGCCAGCACCCTGCTAGCGGGAGCAATCTCTGGGGCCAACGTCCTGACTTTC,CASTLLAGAISGANVLTF
.,.,TRBV11-2,TRBJ2-7,TGTGCCAGCAGCTCACCCGGGGTATGGGGTAGGTACGAGCAGTACTTC,CASSSPGVWGRYEQYF
TRBD2,few,TRBV11-1,TRBJ2-1,TGTGCCAGCAGCTCAGACGGAGCGGGGGCGTTTGGCAATGAGCAGTTCTTC,CASSSDGAGAFGNEQFF
.,.,TRBV6-6,TRBJ1-1,TGTGCCAGCAGTTCCCCAAGCCTCGTGAACACTGAAGCTTTCTTT,CASSSPSLVNTEAFF
.,.,TRBV7-2,TRBJ2-4,TGTGCCAGCAGCCCCCTGACAGGCTTAGCCAAAAACATTCAGTACTTC,CASSPLTGLAKNIQYF
.,.,TRBV9,TRBJ2-3,TGTGCCAGCAGCGTAGTCTCGGGTAGCACAGATACGCAGTATTTT,CASSVVSGSTDTQYF
.,.,TRBV30,TRBJ1-6,TGTGCCTCCCGCAGGGAGACCAATTCACCCCTCCACTTT,CASRRETNSPLHF
TRBD1,once,TRBV7-8,TRBJ2-3,TGTGCCAGCAGTTATAGGACAGGCGTTTCCCAAGATACGCAGTATTTT,CASSYRTGVSQDTQYF
TRBD2,.,TRBV5-6,TRBJ2-1,TGTGCCAGCAGCTTGGTCGGAGCGGGGGGGCCCTACAATGAGCAGTTCTTC,CASSLVGAGGPYNEQFF
.,.,TRBV5-1,TRBJ1-6,TGCGCCAGCAGCTTGGCGAGTAGTTCTAATTCACCCCTCCACTTT,CASSLASSSNSPLHF
.,.,TRBV2,TRBJ2-2,TGTGCCAGCAGCCCTGTATGGGGGTCTAAGGGGGAGCTGTTTTTT,CASSPVWGSKGELFF
.,.,TRBV2,TRBJ2-5,TGTGCCAGCAGTGGAAACAGGAAAGAGACCCAGTACTTC,CASSGNRKETQYF
.,once,TRBV28,TRBJ1-2,TGTGCCAGCAGTGTAGGGTATGGCTACACCTTC,CASSVGYGYTF
.,.,TRBV30,TRBJ1-5,TGTGCCTGGAGTGGGCAGGGTGAGCCCCAGCATTTT,CAWSGQGEPQHF
TRBD2,.,TRBV9,TRBJ2-1,TGTGCCAGCAGCGTCTCAGCCGGGACTAGTAACAATGAGCAGTTCTTC,CASSVSAGTSNNEQFF
.,.,TRBV5-6,TRBJ1-2,TGTGCCAGCAGCGCGCCCATCTATGGCTACACCTTC,CASSAPIYGYTF
.,once,TRBV5-1,TRBJ2-1,TGCGCCAGCAGCTTGGTTCTGAACAATGAGCAGTTCTTC,CASSLVLNNEQFF
.,.,TRBV28,TRBJ2-7,TGTGCCAGCAGTGTGGCCTACGAGCAGTACTTC,CASSVAYEQYF
.,.,TRBV6-5,TRBJ2-7,TGTGCCAGCAGTTACGGACCCCTAGGAGCGGCCTACGAGCAGTACTTC,CASSYGPLGAAYEQYF
.,.,TRBV9,TRBJ2-7,TGTGCCAGCAGGCGAGACCTTGCCTCCTACGAGCAGTACTTC,CASRRDLASYEQYF
TRBD1,many,TRBV6-5,TRBJ2-2,TGTGCCAGCAGTTACTCAGGGGGCGCGAACACCGGGGAGCTGTTTTTT,CASSYSGGANTGELFF
.,.,TRBV2,TRBJ2-1,TGTGCCAGCCGTAGCTACAATGAGCAGTTCTTC,CASRSYNEQFF
.,.,TRBV6-5,TRBJ1-5,TGTGCCAGCAGTTACCCCAAGGGGCCCCAGCATTTT,CASSYPKGPQHF
TRBD2,many,TRBV6-5,TRBJ2-1,TGTGCCAGCAGTTCACCGGGACTAGCAATATTTGAGCAGTTCTTC,CASSSPGLAIFEQFF
.,few,TRBV2,TRBJ1-5,TGTGCCAGCAGTGAAAGCGGACGGGGTACCAATCAGCCCCAGCATTTT,CASSESGRGTNQPQHF
.,.,TRBV5-1,TRBJ2-5,TGCGCCAGCAGCTCCGGGATTCCGGGACAAGAGACCCAGTACTTC,CASSSGIPGQETQYF
TRBD1,.,TRBV28,TRBJ1-5,TGTGCCAGCAGAACCGGGACAGGGCGTAATCAGCCCCAGCATTTT,CASRTGTGRNQPQHF
TRBD2,.,TRBV9,TRBJ2-3,TGTGCCAGCAGCGCCACCGGGACTACGAGCACAGATACGCAGTATTTT,CASSATGTTSTDTQYF
.,.,TRBV10-3,TRBJ1-4,TGTGCCATCAGTGAGTCCCATCCGCAGGCTGGTGAAAAACTGTTTTTT,CAISESHPQAGEKLFF
TRBD1,.,TRBV30,TRBJ1-2,TGTGCCCGCGCCGAGGGACAGGGGTCCTATGGCTACACCTTC,CARAEGQGSYGYTF
TRBD1,.,TRBV14,TRBJ1-3,TGTGCCAGCAGCCCGGGACAGGGCGGTGGAAACACCATATATTTT,CASSPGQGGGNTIYF
TRBD1,.,TRBV18,TRBJ1-6,TGTGCCAGCTCACCATCAGGGGGTAATTCACCCCTCCACTTT,CASSPSGGNSPLHF
.,few,TRBV7-2,TRBJ2-7,TGTGCCAGCAGCTCGGGGTCAGCCTACGAGCAGTACTTC,CASSSGSAYEQYF
.,.,TRBV28,TRBJ1-1,TGTGCCAGCAGTACGCCAGACGAAGAAGCTTTCTTT,CASSTPDEEAFF
.,.,TRBV6-6,TRBJ1-1,TGTGCCAGCTCCAGCCCCGGGGCTGAAGCTTTCTTT,CASSSPGAEAFF
.,.,TRBV6-5,TRBJ1-2,TGTGCCAGCAGACGTACGTCAGGGAGCTACACCTTC,CASRRTSGSYTF
TRBD1,.,TRBV5-8,TRBJ2-7,TGTGCCAGCAGCTTGGGGGCAGGGGGCTACGAGCAGTACTTC,CASSLGAGGYEQYF
TRBD1,.,TRBV19,TRBJ1-1,TGTGCCAGTAGTAAAACCGGGACAGGAGATACTGAAGCTTTCTTT,CASSKTGTGDTEAFF
.,.,TRBV19,TRBJ1-1,TGTGCCAGTAGTATGTGGCAGGGTCGGGGAGGCACTGAAGCTTTCTTT,CASSMWQGRGGTEAFF
TRBD1,.,TRBV6-6,TRBJ2-7,TGTGCCAGCAGACTGGAGGCAGGGGGATACGAGCAGTACTTC,CASRLEAGGYEQYF
.,few,TRBV6-5,TRBJ2-5,TGTGCCAGCAGTTATAAGTGGGGGGAAGAGACCCAGTACTTC,CASSYKWGEETQYF
TRBD2,.,TRBV5-1,TRBJ2-1,TGCGCCAGCAGCTTAGCGGGGGAGCCATACAATGAGCAGTTCTTC,CASSLAGEPYNEQFF
TRBD2,.,TRBV4-3,TRBJ2-3,TGCGCCAGCAGCCAGGGACTATTGGGCACAGATACGCAGTATTTT,CASSQGLLGTDTQYF
.,few,TRBV2,TRBJ1-5,TGTGCCAGCACTGAACGGACACCTAATCAGCCCCAGCATTTT,CASTERTPNQPQHF
TRBD2,.,TRBV28,TRBJ2-3,TGTGCCAGCAGTCACCTTCTCAGCGGGGGGGAAGAAACAGATACGCAGTATTTT,CASSHLLSGGEETDTQYF
.,.,TRBV5-1,TRBJ2-5,TGCGCCAGCAGCTTGGGTTACCCTCAAGAGACCCAGTACTTC,CASSLGYPQETQYF
.,.,TRBV11-2,TRBJ2-2,TGTGCCAGCAGCTTAGGGGCTTGGGGGCCCGACACCGGGGAGCTGTTTTTT,CASSLGAWGPDTGELFF
.,.,TRBV5-4,TRBJ1-1,TGTGCCAGCAGCTTGGACCCCGGGGGCACTGAAGCTTTCTTT,CASSLDPGGTEAFF
.,.,TRBV30,TRBJ2-7,TGTGCCTGGAGGGTTAGCGGTATAGGCTACGAGCAGTACTTC,CAWRVSGIGYEQYF
.,.,TRBV10-3,TRBJ2-6,TGTGCCATCAGTCCCCACCAGGGTAGCCCAGCGTTGGGGGCCAACGTCCTGACTTTC,CAISPHQGSPALGANVLTF
TRBD2,many,TRBV11-2,TRBJ2-3,TGTGCCAGCAGCTGGACGGCGGGAGGGCCGAGATATACGCAGTATTTT,CASSWTAGGPRYTQYF